The 7 T cell receptor beta chains listed next were all sequenced from one sample in a study of post-analysis software for immune sequencing data. Points from the study as a whole: TRBV5-6, TRBV5-1 and TRBV20-1 were among four or five TRBV segments more frequent in patients than controls.

Unique molecular identifiers had been added to the TCR beta cDNA libraries. TCRdb itself ran the PCR reads through MiXCR, one entry per CDR3 protein. The sample holds about 820,000 distinct CDR3 sequences, approximately 57% seen once. Their antigens are not known. Sequences were obtained from blood. The receptors come from a girl aged 5-17 years with multiple sclerosis.

The genes are TRBV25-1 and TRBJ2-3; a possible D gene is TRBD1 (6 bases). V shed 1 base and J shed 3 bases, with 11 bases lying between them. The CDR3 length is 15 residues. CDR1 and CDR2 from the germline V gene are MGHDK and SYGVNS. Here the CDR3 reads CASSEFSGQTDTQYF. The CDR3 DNA follows: TGTGCCAGCAGTGAATTCTCGGGACAAACAGATACGCAGTATTTT.

This clonotype appeared a few times. The chain links TRBV18 to TRBJ1-2, with TRBD1 matching 11 bases. Trimming at V came to 3 bases and at J to 7 bases, leaving 4 bases not matched to a gene. The CDR3 extends over 14 amino acids. Germline-derived CDR1 and CDR2 are KGHSH and LQKENI. The CDR3 DNA reads TGTGCCAGCTCACCGGACAGGGGGCTGGGTGGCTACACCTTC. This sequence encodes CASSPDRGLGGYTF.

V and J are TRBV5-1 and TRBJ1-2; TRBD1 might be the D (5 bases). This CDR3 has 15 amino acids. Germline CDR1 and CDR2: SGHRS and YFSETQ. Deletions cut 2 bases from V and 1 base from J, with 12 bases between. CDR3 coding DNA: TGCGCCAGCAGCTTACTCGGGGGAAGTAACTATGGCTACACCTTC. Amino acid sequence: CASSLLGGSNYGYTF.

This chain joins TRBV4-1 and TRBJ1-5; D remains unclear. CDR1 is MGHRA, CDR2 YSYEKL, per germline. The CDR3 is 14 residues long. V was clipped by 5 bases and J by 0 bases, with 8 bases between them. The CDR3 protein is CASSSPDSNQPQHF. Written as DNA, the CDR3 is TGCGCCAGCAGCTCACCTGATAGCAATCAGCCCCAGCATTTT.

The chain links TRBV20-1 to TRBJ1-1; no definite D call. CDR3 length equals 12 residues. Per germline, CDR1 DFQATT and CDR2 SNEGSKA (reference sequence). Trimming cost V 3 bases and J 3 bases, with 8 bases left between them. CDR3 sequence reads: CSARGGYTEAFF. The CDR3 bases are TGCAGTGCTAGGGGAGGTTACACTGAAGCTTTCTTT.

This clonotype has a handful of counts. The chain combines TRBV5-6 with TRBJ1-2; D gene ambiguous. The CDR3 runs 12 residues. Per the germline V gene, CDR1 is SGHDT and CDR2 is YYEEEE. V gave up 2 bases and J gave up 7 bases, with 9 bases separating them. Written as DNA, the CDR3 is TGTGCCAGCAGCTTTCGTCCTGGTGGCTACACCTTC. Residues: CASSFRPGGYTF.

In this sample, this clonotype turned up once. The chain carries TRBV6-5 and TRBJ2-7; D is possibly TRBD1 (7 bases). V lost 2 bases, J lost 7 bases, and 9 bases lay in between. The germline gives CDR1 MNHEY, CDR2 SVGAGI. CDR3 size: 12 residues. In DNA, the CDR3 is TGTGCCAGCAGTTACCCAGGGGGGGAGCAGTACTTC. It is translated as CASSYPGGEQYF.